The clone carrying this T cell receptor (beta chain) was observed many times. These data belong to a study of molecular identifiers for immune sequencing clone quantification. Using a CD8+CD4-CCR7+CD45RA+ phenotype, naive CD8 T cells were sorted. Per germline, CDR1 LNHDA and CDR2 SQIVND (reference sequence). V lost 8 bases, J lost 5 bases, and 17 bases lay in between. The CDR3 runs 14 residues. TCRdb re-called the PCR reads through MiXCR, storing one row per CDR3 protein. The sample lists some 650,000 distinct CDR3 sequences, about 20% occurring once. Sequencing was performed on naive CD8+ T cells from blood, with Jurkat cell RNA spiked in. Subset noted: FACS-sorted CD8+CD4-CCR7+CD45RA+ naive T cells. This TCR derives from a human donor in good health. Some libraries in this study had Jurkat cell RNA spiked in. This chain connects TRBV19 to TRBJ2-3, with D tentatively TRBD1 (5 bases). The CDR3 DNA reads TGTGCCAGTCGGCCCAGGGAAGTGTTAGATACGCAGTATTTT. Its protein is CASRPREVLDTQYF.